A selection of T cell receptor beta chains follows, all from one sample in a study of cytomegalovirus exposure and HLA in healthy donors. Sequenced by immunoSEQ multiplex PCR; TCRdb stores in-frame clones only, minus some. Among roughly 170,000 clones listed, approximately 81% were seen once. The specimen sequenced was PBMCs. All receptors derive from a man younger than 45 in good health and CMV-seronegative. The CDR3 runs from the conserved cysteine through the conserved F or W. The D gene is left open where the match is weak. Clone sizes are given selectively: once, few, many, or a class where the clone is expanded.

clone_size: -
v_call: TRBV2
d_call: -
j_call: TRBJ2-3
cdr3_aa: CASSGQGFTDTQYF
cdr3_nt: TGTGCCAGCAGTGGGCAGGGATTCACAGATACGCAGTATTTT

clone_size: -
v_call: TRBV5-1
d_call: TRBD2
j_call: TRBJ2-5
cdr3_aa: CASRLAEPEETQYF
cdr3_nt: TGCGCCAGCCGACTAGCGGAACCGGAAGAGACCCAGTACTTC

clone_size: once
v_call: TRBV19
d_call: -
j_call: TRBJ1-5
cdr3_aa: CAGSIDPMSRNQPQHF
cdr3_nt: TGTGCCGGTAGTATAGATCCTATGAGTCGCAATCAGCCCCAGCATTTT

clone_size: -
v_call: TRBV7-9
d_call: -
j_call: TRBJ1-1
cdr3_aa: CSSSLAGVGFEAFF
cdr3_nt: TGTTCCAGCAGCTTAGCAGGGGTTGGGTTCGAAGCTTTCTTT

clone_size: -
v_call: TRBV7-9
d_call: -
j_call: TRBJ2-7
cdr3_aa: CSSSLGLAPRVSPYYEQYF
cdr3_nt: TGTTCCAGCAGCTTAGGGTTAGCGCCAAGAGTATCCCCATACTACGAGCAGTACTTC

clone_size: -
v_call: TRBV5-1
d_call: -
j_call: TRBJ2-3
cdr3_aa: CASSLQASGDTQYF
cdr3_nt: TGCGCCAGCAGCTTACAGGCCTCGGGAGATACGCAGTATTTT

clone_size: -
v_call: TRBV4-1
d_call: -
j_call: TRBJ2-7
cdr3_aa: CASSQPQAYEQYF
cdr3_nt: TGCGCCAGCAGCCAACCACAGGCCTACGAGCAGTACTTC

clone_size: -
v_call: TRBV18
d_call: TRBD1
j_call: TRBJ1-3
cdr3_aa: CASSPNRGSGNTIYF
cdr3_nt: TGTGCCAGCTCACCTAACAGGGGCTCTGGAAACACCATATATTTT

clone_size: -
v_call: TRBV7-8
d_call: -
j_call: TRBJ2-2
cdr3_aa: CASSPDRNTGELFF
cdr3_nt: TGTGCCAGCAGCCCAGACAGGAACACCGGGGAGCTGTTTTTT

clone_size: -
v_call: TRBV6-5
d_call: TRBD1
j_call: TRBJ1-2
cdr3_aa: CASNPTGNTYGYTF
cdr3_nt: TGTGCCAGCAACCCGACAGGGAATACCTATGGCTACACCTTC

clone_size: -
v_call: TRBV10-3
d_call: -
j_call: TRBJ1-1
cdr3_aa: CAIRAGDTEAFF
cdr3_nt: TGTGCCATCCGGGCAGGGGACACTGAAGCTTTCTTT

clone_size: -
v_call: TRBV5-1
d_call: TRBD1
j_call: TRBJ1-5
cdr3_aa: CASSLAGGRNQPQHF
cdr3_nt: TGCGCCAGCAGCCTGGCAGGGGGACGCAATCAGCCCCAGCATTTT

clone_size: -
v_call: TRBV10-3
d_call: -
j_call: TRBJ1-4
cdr3_aa: CAISEGRLDEKLFF
cdr3_nt: TGTGCCATCAGTGAGGGGCGCCTGGATGAAAAACTGTTTTTT

clone_size: -
v_call: TRBV15
d_call: TRBD1
j_call: TRBJ1-1
cdr3_aa: CATSTRQGSTEAFF
cdr3_nt: TGTGCCACCAGCACCAGACAGGGTAGCACTGAAGCTTTCTTT

clone_size: -
v_call: TRBV4-3
d_call: TRBD2
j_call: TRBJ2-1
cdr3_aa: CASSQGEGTSGRPYNEQFF
cdr3_nt: TGCGCCAGCAGCCAAGGGGAGGGCACTAGCGGGAGGCCCTACAATGAGCAGTTCTTC

clone_size: -
v_call: TRBV5-1
d_call: -
j_call: TRBJ1-1
cdr3_aa: CASSLGQGSTEAFF
cdr3_nt: TGCGCCAGCAGCTTGGGGCAGGGTAGCACTGAAGCTTTCTTT

clone_size: -
v_call: TRBV5-4
d_call: -
j_call: TRBJ1-2
cdr3_aa: CASSPIGGQTFYSNYGYTF
cdr3_nt: TGTGCCAGCAGCCCCATCGGCGGACAGACGTTCTATTCTAACTATGGCTACACCTTC

clone_size: -
v_call: TRBV6-5
d_call: TRBD2
j_call: TRBJ2-7
cdr3_aa: CASSYSRTSYEQYF
cdr3_nt: TGTGCCAGCAGTTACTCCCGGACTAGCTACGAGCAGTACTTC

clone_size: once
v_call: TRBV30
d_call: TRBD1
j_call: TRBJ2-1
cdr3_aa: CAYRQGFNEQFF
cdr3_nt: TGTGCCTACCGACAGGGTTTCAATGAGCAGTTCTTC

clone_size: once
v_call: TRBV7-3
d_call: -
j_call: TRBJ1-1
cdr3_aa: CASSLDSGGTEAFF
cdr3_nt: TGTGCCAGCAGCTTAGACAGTGGGGGGACTGAAGCTTTCTTT

clone_size: few
v_call: TRBV7-2
d_call: TRBD2
j_call: TRBJ2-3
cdr3_aa: CASSLGREGPSTQYF
cdr3_nt: TGTGCCAGCAGCTTAGGACGGGAGGGCCCTTCTACGCAGTATTTT

clone_size: -
v_call: TRBV19
d_call: -
j_call: TRBJ1-5
cdr3_aa: CASSIDRFYQPQHF
cdr3_nt: TGTGCCAGTAGCATAGACAGATTTTATCAGCCCCAGCATTTT

clone_size: few
v_call: TRBV6-5
d_call: -
j_call: TRBJ1-6
cdr3_aa: CARGQGLYNSPLHF
cdr3_nt: TGTGCCAGAGGTCAGGGGCTTTATAATTCACCCCTCCACTTT

clone_size: -
v_call: TRBV7-2
d_call: TRBD1
j_call: TRBJ2-3
cdr3_aa: CASSPGTAADTQYF
cdr3_nt: TGTGCCAGCAGCCCGGGGACAGCGGCAGATACGCAGTATTTT

clone_size: once
v_call: TRBV5-4
d_call: -
j_call: TRBJ2-3
cdr3_aa: CASSPGTGGGTDTQYF
cdr3_nt: TGTGCCAGCAGCCCTGGGACGGGGGGCGGCACAGATACGCAGTATTTT

clone_size: -
v_call: TRBV7-6
d_call: -
j_call: TRBJ1-1
cdr3_aa: CASSPAGNTEAFF
cdr3_nt: TGTGCCAGCAGCCCCGCAGGGAACACTGAAGCTTTCTTT

clone_size: -
v_call: TRBV5-1
d_call: TRBD1
j_call: TRBJ2-1
cdr3_aa: CASSFGQAYNEQFF
cdr3_nt: TGCGCCAGCAGCTTTGGACAGGCCTACAATGAGCAGTTCTTC

clone_size: -
v_call: TRBV5-4
d_call: -
j_call: TRBJ1-2
cdr3_aa: CASSPQGGSGYTF
cdr3_nt: TGTGCCAGCAGCCCGCAGGGCGGCTCTGGCTACACCTTC

clone_size: -
v_call: TRBV9
d_call: -
j_call: TRBJ2-5
cdr3_aa: CASSVGTKRETQYF
cdr3_nt: TGTGCCAGCAGCGTAGGGACTAAGCGGGAGACCCAGTACTTC

clone_size: -
v_call: TRBV7-6
d_call: TRBD2
j_call: TRBJ2-7
cdr3_aa: CASSPLAGGYEQYF
cdr3_nt: TGTGCCAGCAGCCCACTAGCGGGGGGATACGAGCAGTACTTC

clone_size: -
v_call: TRBV29-1
d_call: -
j_call: TRBJ1-2
cdr3_aa: CSVEYGRGGGYTF
cdr3_nt: TGCAGCGTTGAATACGGAAGGGGGGGAGGCTACACCTTC

clone_size: -
v_call: TRBV2
d_call: TRBD1
j_call: TRBJ2-7
cdr3_aa: CASSETGGEQYF
cdr3_nt: TGTGCCAGCAGCGAGACAGGGGGCGAGCAGTACTTC

clone_size: -
v_call: TRBV6-5
d_call: -
j_call: TRBJ1-1
cdr3_aa: CASSYSGGNTEAFF
cdr3_nt: TGTGCCAGCAGTTACTCGGGGGGGAACACTGAAGCTTTCTTT

clone_size: -
v_call: TRBV5-4
d_call: TRBD2
j_call: TRBJ2-1
cdr3_aa: CASSTGLAGGGYNEQFF
cdr3_nt: TGTGCCAGCAGCACCGGACTAGCGGGAGGGGGATACAATGAGCAGTTCTTC

clone_size: -
v_call: TRBV19
d_call: -
j_call: TRBJ1-2
cdr3_aa: CASSIRGDGYTF
cdr3_nt: TGTGCCAGTAGTATTAGGGGCGATGGCTACACCTTC

clone_size: -
v_call: TRBV25-1
d_call: TRBD1
j_call: TRBJ2-7
cdr3_aa: CASSEYGTGDHEQYF
cdr3_nt: TGTGCCAGCAGTGAATATGGGACAGGCGACCACGAGCAGTACTTC

clone_size: -
v_call: TRBV5-1
d_call: -
j_call: TRBJ2-2
cdr3_aa: CASSLDSPNTGELFF
cdr3_nt: TGCGCCAGCAGCTTGGATAGCCCGAACACCGGGGAGCTGTTTTTT

clone_size: -
v_call: TRBV4-2
d_call: -
j_call: TRBJ2-5
cdr3_aa: CASSQGQNPQETQYF
cdr3_nt: TGTGCCAGCAGCCAAGGACAGAACCCCCAAGAGACCCAGTACTTC

clone_size: -
v_call: TRBV5-1
d_call: -
j_call: TRBJ2-5
cdr3_aa: CASSLTGAPQETQYF
cdr3_nt: TGCGCCAGCAGCTTGACGGGAGCACCCCAAGAGACCCAGTACTTC

clone_size: once
v_call: TRBV28
d_call: -
j_call: TRBJ2-3
cdr3_aa: CASSWRGTQYF
cdr3_nt: TGTGCCAGCAGTTGGCGGGGTACGCAGTATTTT

clone_size: -
v_call: TRBV7-2
d_call: TRBD2
j_call: TRBJ2-1
cdr3_aa: CASSLGLALNEQFF
cdr3_nt: TGTGCCAGCAGCTTAGGACTAGCCCTCAATGAGCAGTTCTTC

clone_size: -
v_call: TRBV25-1
d_call: -
j_call: TRBJ2-7
cdr3_aa: CASASRSSYEQYF
cdr3_nt: TGTGCCAGCGCCTCTAGGAGCTCCTACGAGCAGTACTTC

clone_size: -
v_call: TRBV11-3
d_call: TRBD1
j_call: TRBJ1-1
cdr3_aa: CASSFILGQKEAFF
cdr3_nt: TGTGCCAGCAGCTTTATTTTGGGACAGAAGGAAGCTTTCTTT

clone_size: -
v_call: TRBV6-1
d_call: -
j_call: TRBJ1-5
cdr3_aa: CASSEGRSGYNQPQHF
cdr3_nt: TGTGCCAGCAGTGAAGGAAGAAGCGGATACAATCAGCCCCAGCATTTT

clone_size: -
v_call: TRBV5-8
d_call: -
j_call: TRBJ1-5
cdr3_aa: CASSFTYQPQHF
cdr3_nt: TGTGCCAGCAGCTTTACATATCAGCCCCAGCATTTT

clone_size: -
v_call: TRBV7-3
d_call: -
j_call: TRBJ2-7
cdr3_aa: CASSSGGGGPYEQYF
cdr3_nt: TGTGCCAGCAGCTCCGGAGGGGGGGGCCCCTACGAGCAGTACTTC

clone_size: -
v_call: TRBV7-9
d_call: -
j_call: TRBJ2-5
cdr3_aa: CASSLYREGETQYF
cdr3_nt: TGTGCCAGCAGCTTATACAGGGAGGGAGAGACCCAGTACTTC